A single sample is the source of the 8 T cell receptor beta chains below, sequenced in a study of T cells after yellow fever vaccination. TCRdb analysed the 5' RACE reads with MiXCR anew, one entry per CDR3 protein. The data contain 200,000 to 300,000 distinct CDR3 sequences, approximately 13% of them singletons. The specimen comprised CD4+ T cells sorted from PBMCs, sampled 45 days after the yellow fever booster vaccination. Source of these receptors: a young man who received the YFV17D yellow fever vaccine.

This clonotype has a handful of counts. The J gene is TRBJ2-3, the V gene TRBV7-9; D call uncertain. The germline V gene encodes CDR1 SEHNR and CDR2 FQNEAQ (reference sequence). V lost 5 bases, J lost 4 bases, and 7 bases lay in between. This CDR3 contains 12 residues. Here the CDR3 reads CASSKNSDTQYF. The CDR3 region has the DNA TGTGCCAGCAGCAAAAATTCAGATACGCAGTATTTT. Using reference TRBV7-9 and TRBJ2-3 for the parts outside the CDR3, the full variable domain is DTGVSQNPRHKITKRGQNVTFRCDPISEHNRLYWYRQTLGQGPEFLTYFQNEAQLEKSRLLSDRFSAERPKGSFSTLEIQRTEQGDSAMYLCASSKNSDTQYFGPGTRLTVL.

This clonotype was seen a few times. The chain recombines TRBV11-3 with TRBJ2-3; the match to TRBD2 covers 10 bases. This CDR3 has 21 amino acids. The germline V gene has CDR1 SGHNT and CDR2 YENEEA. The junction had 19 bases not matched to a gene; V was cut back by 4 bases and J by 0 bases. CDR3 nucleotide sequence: TGTGCCAGCAGCTCCTCCGCGGGGCTAGCGGGAGCGTTGGGTAGCACAGATACGCAGTATTTT. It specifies CASSSSAGLAGALGSTDTQYF. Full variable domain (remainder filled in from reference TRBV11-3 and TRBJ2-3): EAGVVQSPRYKIIEKKQPVAFWCNPISGHNTLYWYLQNLGQGPELLIRYENEEAVDDSQLPKDRFSAERLKGVDSTLKIQPAELGDSAVYLCASSSSAGLAGALGSTDTQYFGPGTRLTVL.

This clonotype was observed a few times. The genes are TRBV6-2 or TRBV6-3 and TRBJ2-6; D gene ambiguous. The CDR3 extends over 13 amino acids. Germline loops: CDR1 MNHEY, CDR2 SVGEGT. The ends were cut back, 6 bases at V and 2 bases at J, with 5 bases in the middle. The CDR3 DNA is TGTGCCAGCAGACCCCCTGGGGCCAACGTCCTGACTTTC. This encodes CASRPPGANVLTF.

This CDR3 reads CASSLAWAPQETQYF. The CDR3 bases are TGTGCCAGCAGCTTAGCGTGGGCACCACAAGAGACCCAGTACTTC. The V call is TRBV7-9, the J call TRBJ2-5; D is undetermined. In germline, CDR1 is SEHNR, CDR2 FQNEAQ (reference sequence). Deletions cut 0 bases from V and 2 bases from J, with 10 bases between. CDR3 length equals 15 residues.

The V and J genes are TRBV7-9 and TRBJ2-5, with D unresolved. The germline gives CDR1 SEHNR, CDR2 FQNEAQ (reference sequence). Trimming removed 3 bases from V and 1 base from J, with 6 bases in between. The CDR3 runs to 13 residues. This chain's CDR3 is CASSLLSQETQYF. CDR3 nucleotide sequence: TGTGCCAGCAGCTTGCTCAGCCAAGAGACCCAGTACTTC.

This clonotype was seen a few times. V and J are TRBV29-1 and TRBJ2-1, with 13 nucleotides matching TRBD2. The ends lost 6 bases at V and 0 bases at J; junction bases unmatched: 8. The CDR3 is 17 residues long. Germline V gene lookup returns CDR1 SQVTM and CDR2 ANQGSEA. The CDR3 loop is CSVEGLAGTRSYNEQFF. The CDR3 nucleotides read TGCAGCGTGGAGGGACTAGCGGGAACTCGCTCCTACAATGAGCAGTTCTTC.

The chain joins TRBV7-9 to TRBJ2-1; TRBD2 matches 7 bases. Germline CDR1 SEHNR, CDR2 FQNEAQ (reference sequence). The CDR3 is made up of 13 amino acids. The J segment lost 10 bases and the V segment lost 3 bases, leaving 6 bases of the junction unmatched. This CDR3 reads CASSLAGADEQFF. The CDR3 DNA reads TGTGCCAGCAGCTTGGCGGGAGCGGACGAGCAGTTCTTC.

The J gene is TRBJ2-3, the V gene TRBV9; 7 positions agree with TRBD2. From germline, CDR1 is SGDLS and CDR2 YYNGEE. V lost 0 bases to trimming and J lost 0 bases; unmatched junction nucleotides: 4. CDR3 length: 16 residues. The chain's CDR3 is CASSVEGLPSTDTQYF. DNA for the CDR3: TGTGCCAGCAGCGTAGAGGGACTACCTAGCACAGATACGCAGTATTTT.